One and the same sample provided the 29 T cell receptor beta chains below, sequenced in a study of T cells in Graves' hyperthyroidism and ophthalmopathy. Amplification of TCR beta CDR3 regions was performed using RNA transcripts as template. TCR CDR3 regions were first amplified by RT-PCR with HTBI primers. TCRdb reprocessed the multiplex PCR reads with MiXCR, giving one entry per CDR3 protein. The sample includes 540,000 or so distinct CDR3 sequences, 15% to 17% of them seen just once. The sequencing sample was made of blood. The receptors stem from a woman younger than 45 with Graves' hyperthyroidism.

This clonotype was detected many times. CDR3 bases: TGTGCCAGCGGGACTAGGGGACAGGGATCGGTAGAGACCCAGTACTTC. Translation: CASGTRGQGSVETQYF. J is TRBJ2-5 and V is TRBV6-1; the D gene is possibly TRBD1 (9 bases). The CDR3 runs 16 residues. V shed 8 bases and J shed 4 bases, with 23 bases lying between them. Per germline, CDR1 MNHNS and CDR2 SASEGT.

A remark on this clonotype: A much larger clonotype is one base distant, so this may be a read error. This chain connects TRBV5-1 to TRBJ2-7, with 8 bases lining up with TRBD2. The J call is uncertain, as TRBJ2-1 better fits the DNA end. There are 15 residues in the CDR3. CDR1 is SGHRS and CDR2 is YFSETQ in the germline V gene. The CDR3 is CASSSVREAIDEQFF. CDR3 DNA sequence: TGCGCCAGCAGCTCAGTGCGGGAGGCGATCGACGAGCAGTTCTTC.

About this clonotype itself: A read error is possible here, since a much larger clone lies one base away. The chain uses TRBV7-9 and TRBJ2-7; D perhaps matches TRBD1 (5 bases). Per the germline V gene, CDR1 is SEHNR and CDR2 is FQNEAQ (reference sequence). The CDR3 has 11 residues. The CDR3: CASSPRGERYF. The CDR3 DNA follows: TGTGCCAGCAGCCCAAGGGGCGAGCGGTACTTC.

The J gene is TRBJ2-7, the V gene TRBV27; 7 bases map to TRBD2. This CDR3 comprises 14 residues. The germline V gene has CDR1 MNHEY and CDR2 SMNVEV (reference sequence). The V segment lost 3 bases and the J segment 4 bases; nucleotides outside the gene matches: 6. CDR3 DNA sequence: TGTGCCAGCAGTTTGGGGGGGGGGATTTACGAGCAGTACTTC. This gives the protein CASSLGGGIYEQYF.

About this clonotype itself: A much larger clone lies a single base off, so this may be a read error. The chain is built from TRBV6-5 and TRBJ1-1; D is unclear. The CDR3 runs 11 residues. Looked up from germline, CDR1 is MNHEY and CDR2 is SVGAGI. V was pared by 11 bases and J by 5 bases, with 12 bases between. DNA for the CDR3: TGTGCCGGTGGGCGCGAGACTGAAGCTTTCTTT. Translated: CAGGRETEAFF.

The V gene is TRBV25-1, the J gene TRBJ2-7; 8 positions agree with TRBD1. This CDR3 is built from 14 residues. Germline V gives CDR1 MGHDK, CDR2 SYGVNS. The ends lost 6 bases at V and 3 bases at J; junction bases unmatched: 7. The DNA for the CDR3 is TGTGCCAGCAGAGCGACAGGGGTCGGCTACGAGCAGTACTTC. Translation: CASRATGVGYEQYF.

This clonotype was recorded at least ten times. The chain employs TRBV20-1 and TRBJ1-2; D is perhaps TRBD1 (5 bases). The germline V gene has CDR1 DFQATT and CDR2 SNEGSKA (reference sequence). The CDR3 totals 16 residues. Deletions cut 0 bases from V and 0 bases from J, with 14 bases between. CDR3 loop: CSARDRQGLTNYGYTF. DNA of the CDR3: TGCAGTGCTAGAGATCGGCAGGGACTGACTAACTATGGCTACACCTTC.

This clonotype was observed at least ten times. The CDR3 nucleotides read TGCGCCAGCAGCCTCTCGGGGGTGGAGAGCACTGAAGCTTTCTTT. This sequence encodes CASSLSGVESTEAFF. The gene calls are TRBV5-1 and TRBJ1-1, with D possibly TRBD1 on 5 matching bases. Per the germline V gene, CDR1 is SGHRS and CDR2 is YFSETQ. The CDR3 length is 15 residues. V was pared by 4 bases and J by 4 bases, with 17 bases between.

This clonotype was detected many times. The chain joins TRBV13 to TRBJ2-1, with D unclear. CDR1 is PRHDT, CDR2 FYEKMQ, per germline (reference sequence). This CDR3 is 12 amino acids long. Trimming left V 3 bases short and J 6 bases short, with 6 bases between. DNA for the CDR3: TGTGCCAGCAGCTTGAACATCAATGAGCAGTTCTTC. Amino acid sequence: CASSLNINEQFF.

The J gene is TRBJ1-2, the V gene TRBV10-3, with 9 bases matching TRBD1. Germline lookup yields CDR1 ENHRY and CDR2 SYGVKD. CDR3 size: 15 residues. V trimming: 3 bases; J trimming: 8 bases; junction bases outside the gene matches: 10. CDR3 in amino acids: CAISDWGQGDYGYTF. Written as DNA, the CDR3 is TGTGCCATCAGTGATTGGGGACAGGGAGATTACGGCTACACCTTC.

In this sample, this clonotype turned up many times. This sequence joins TRBV25-1 and TRBJ1-1; perhaps TRBD1 as D (6 bases). Trimming pared 6 bases from V and 4 bases from J, leaving 15 bases between. This CDR3 is built from 14 residues. Germline V gene sequence: CDR1 MGHDK, CDR2 SYGVNS. The CDR3 here is CASSPTGTTTEAFF. CDR3 bases: TGTGCCAGCAGCCCAACAGGGACGACCACTGAAGCTTTCTTT.

At least ten counts were recorded for this clonotype. The chain links TRBV7-2 to TRBJ2-7; no clear D gene. V shed 1 base and J shed 3 bases, with 7 bases lying between them. This CDR3 contains 13 residues. The V gene's germline CDR1 is SGHTA and CDR2 FQGNSA. The CDR3 region has the DNA TGTGCCAGCAGCTTAGTGAAGGACTACGAGCAGTACTTC. Protein product: CASSLVKDYEQYF.

This clonotype occurred a few times. The chain recombines TRBV10-2 with TRBJ2-7; TRBD2 matches at 9 bases. Germline CDR1 reads WSHSY; CDR2 reads SAAADI. V shed 2 bases, J shed 1 base, and the junction held 3 bases outside the gene matches. The CDR3 has 15 amino acids. CDR3 amino acids: CASSESLAGSYEQYF. As DNA, the CDR3 is TGCGCCAGCAGTGAGAGCCTAGCGGGATCCTACGAGCAGTACTTC.

In this sample, this clonotype turned up many times. V and J are TRBV7-2 and TRBJ2-1, with 7 bases matching TRBD2. The CDR3 is made up of 16 amino acids. The junction had 8 bases not matched to a gene; V was cut back by 0 bases and J by 6 bases. Germline V CDR1 and CDR2: SGHTA, FQGNSA. This chain's CDR3 is CASSLAAGVGFNEQFF. The CDR3, as DNA: TGTGCCAGCAGCTTAGCTGCGGGAGTTGGGTTCAATGAGCAGTTCTTC.

Concerning this clonotype: At one of its ends the junction is not consistent with the germline gene, which may arise from a read error. The CDR3: CACSGRGYNEQFF. The CDR3 bases are TGTGCCTGCAGCGGGAGGGGCTACAATGAGCAGTTCTTC. V and J are TRBV2 and TRBJ2-1, with TRBD2 matching 10 bases. This CDR3 comprises 13 residues. CDR1 is SNHLY, CDR2 FYNNEI, per germline.

At least ten counts were recorded for this clonotype. V and J are TRBV24-1 and TRBJ2-3; D is uncertain. V lost 4 bases, J lost 1 base, and 11 bases lay in between. CDR3 size: 15 residues. The germline CDR1 and CDR2 sequences are KGHDR and SFDVKD. Here the CDR3 DNA reads TGTGCCACCAGTGACCCTAACAGCGGCACAGATACGCAGTATTTT. Its translation is CATSDPNSGTDTQYF.

The table lists this clonotype with many counts. This chain links TRBV20-1 with TRBJ2-4, with D uncertain. Trimming took 3 bases from V and 6 from J, leaving 9 bases between them. CDR1 is DFQATT and CDR2 is SNEGSKA in the germline V gene (reference sequence). This CDR3 spans 12 amino acids. The CDR3 region has the DNA TGCAGTGCTAGTACTCGGTTAAACATTCAGTACTTC. Encoded protein: CSASTRLNIQYF.

This clonotype was observed many times. The genes are TRBV5-1 and TRBJ2-2, with TRBD2 matching 7 bases. The ends lost 2 bases at V and 2 bases at J; junction bases unmatched: 3. Germline assignment: CDR1 SGHRS and CDR2 YFSETQ. CDR3 length: 15 residues. Here the CDR3 reads CASSFRDYNTGELFF. CDR3 coding DNA: TGCGCCAGCAGCTTCCGGGACTACAACACCGGGGAGCTGTTTTTT.

This clonotype was counted between two and nine times. The chain combines TRBV7-9 with TRBJ1-2; 9 nucleotides align to TRBD1. CDR3 length: 16 residues. CDR1 and CDR2 (germline): SEHNR, FQNEAQ (reference sequence). V was clipped by 2 bases and J by 0 bases; unmatched bases: 4. The CDR3 reads CASSLNRGLANYGYTF. DNA of the CDR3: TGTGCCAGCAGCTTAAACAGGGGGCTAGCTAACTATGGCTACACCTTC.

This chain connects TRBV6-1 to TRBJ2-4; D remains ambiguous. Germline-derived CDR1 and CDR2 are MNHNS and SASEGT. This CDR3 spans 14 amino acids. Trimming shortened V by 5 bases and J by 6 bases, and 14 bases separated the two germline ends. This CDR3 is CASSLGFPGNIQYF. The CDR3 nucleotides are TGTGCCAGCAGTCTCGGGTTCCCAGGAAACATTCAGTACTTC.

This rearrangement joins TRBV5-4 to TRBJ2-1; the match to TRBD1 covers 9 bases. The trim removed 3 bases at V and 4 bases at J, leaving 5 bases unmatched. The germline CDR1 and CDR2 sequences are SGHNT and YYREEE (reference sequence). This CDR3 contains 15 residues. CDR3 nucleotide sequence: TGTGCCAGCAGCTCGGACAGGGGTAATTACAATGAGCAGTTCTTC. Protein product: CASSSDRGNYNEQFF.

This clonotype was counted many times. The CDR3: CATEPGLAGFMAGELFF. In DNA form, the CDR3 reads TGTGCCACCGAACCGGGACTAGCGGGATTCATGGCCGGGGAGCTGTTTTTT. V and J are TRBV28 and TRBJ2-2, with 13 bases identical to TRBD2. The CDR3 consists of 17 residues. Germline V gene data show CDR1 as MDHEN and CDR2 as SYDVKM. Trimming at V came to 10 bases and at J to 6 bases, leaving 14 bases not matched to a gene. Drawing the rest from reference TRBV28 and TRBJ2-2, the complete variable domain is DVKVTQSSRYLVKRTGEKVFLECVQDMDHENMFWYRQDPGLGLRLIYFSYDVKMKEKGDIPEGYSVSREKKERFSLILESASTNQTSMYLCATEPGLAGFMAGELFFGEGSRLTVL.

The genes are TRBV28 and TRBJ2-7, with 7 bases that match TRBD1. This CDR3 is built from 15 residues. V was clipped by 3 bases and J by 2 bases; unmatched bases: 7. Germline V gene data show CDR1 as MDHEN and CDR2 as SYDVKM. The CDR3 protein is CASSLRWGTAYEQYF. The CDR3 DNA is TGTGCCAGCAGTTTGAGGTGGGGGACAGCCTACGAGCAGTACTTC.

There are a few counts of this clonotype. V usage is TRBV12-3 or TRBV12-4 and J usage is TRBJ2-3, with 9 bases fitting TRBD2. V lost 6 bases to trimming and J lost 4 bases; unmatched junction nucleotides: 8. This CDR3 has 15 residues. CDR3 nucleotides: TGTGCCAGCAGAGCCCTCGCGGGAGGGGCAGATACGCAGTATTTT. It is translated as CASRALAGGADTQYF.

On this clonotype: A much bigger clone sits one base away, suggesting this may be a read error. The chain has TRBV6-1 and TRBJ1-5; D possibly corresponds to TRBD1 (5 bases). The CDR3 spans 15 residues. Trimming stripped 3 bases from V and 4 bases from J, with 13 bases between. Germline CDR1 is MNHNS and CDR2 is SASEGT. The CDR3 coding sequence is TGTGCCAGCAGTGAGTCAGGACAATTGAATCAGCCCCAGCATTTT. Translated, it gives CASSESGQLNQPQHF.

In its sample, this clonotype was seen many times. CDR3 in amino acids: CASERQGGITEAFF. DNA of the CDR3: TGTGCCAGCGAGCGACAGGGAGGGATCACTGAAGCTTTCTTT. V is TRBV6-1 and J is TRBJ1-1, with 7 bases that match TRBD1. The J segment lost 4 bases and the V segment lost 8 bases, leaving 10 bases of the junction unmatched. Germline CDR1 is MNHNS and CDR2 is SASEGT. CDR3 length: 14 amino acids.

This clonotype showed up just a few times. CDR3 protein: CASSYSDSANTGELFF. DNA for the CDR3: TGTGCCAGCAGTTACTCTGACAGCGCGAACACCGGGGAGCTGTTTTTT. This chain uses TRBV6-2 or TRBV6-3 with TRBJ2-2, with D perhaps matching TRBD1 (5 bases). The CDR3 extends over 16 amino acids. V lost 0 bases, J lost 0 bases, and 8 bases lay in between. Germline-derived CDR1 and CDR2 are MNHEY and SVGEGT.

This clonotype was observed at least ten times. The V gene is TRBV5-1, the J gene TRBJ1-2; D not resolved. Trimming shortened V by 0 bases and J by 2 bases, and 14 bases separated the two germline ends. CDR1 SGHRS and CDR2 YFSETQ come from the germline V gene. There are 16 residues in the CDR3. This chain's CDR3 is CASSLVGVGNNYGYTF. CDR3 nucleotides: TGCGCCAGCAGCTTGGTTGGCGTTGGAAACAACTATGGCTACACCTTC.

This clonotype was counted ten times or more. This chain connects TRBV7-2 to TRBJ2-3, with 7 bases fitting TRBD1. Germline loops: CDR1 SGHTA, CDR2 FQGNSA. V lost 1 base and J lost 0; bases outside the gene matches: 1. This CDR3 comprises 15 residues. The CDR3 spells CASSLGGQSTDTQYF. In DNA form, the CDR3 reads TGTGCCAGCAGCTTAGGGGGACAGAGCACAGATACGCAGTATTTT.